The text below deals with one TCR beta chain. Assay: immunoSEQ multiplex PCR; the TCRdb copy retains only in-frame clones and omits some. Altogether about 64,000 clones are present, around nine tenths being singletons, with the ten largest covering 5.1%. The sample is drawn from a study of technical replicates of blood from a handful of donors. The CDR3 loop spans 15 amino acids. CDR1 and CDR2 from the germline V gene are SEHNR and FQNEAQ (reference sequence). V was clipped by 5 bases and J by 12 bases; unmatched bases: 16. The chain combines TRBV7-9 with TRBJ2-1; TRBD1 agrees at 7 bases. The sequenced sample consisted of PBMCs. The TCR sequence derives from a human donor in good health. Some clones in this sample may be carry-over from other donors' samples. This chain's CDR3 is CASSQRTGPPTGQFF. DNA of the CDR3: TGTGCCAGCAGCCAAAGGACAGGCCCCCCGACGGGGCAGTTCTTC.